This entry describes one T cell receptor (beta chain). This specimen comes from a study of identifying expanded T cells in peripheral blood. Germline V gene sequence: CDR1 SNHLY, CDR2 FYNNEI. The CDR3 has 16 residues. Trimming left V 3 bases short and J 4 bases short, with 17 bases between. Produced via immunoSEQ multiplex PCR; TCRdb's table is partial and in-frame only. The data show 75,000 to 95,000 clones, with roughly 81% seen just once and 3.5% to 5% held by the top ten. Healthy donors had no documented immune events, such as infections, while sampled. This receptor was obtained from a person aged 18 to 75 in good health. The genes are TRBV2 and TRBJ2-3; D is possibly TRBD2 (7 bases). Material for sequencing was blood. Here the CDR3 reads CASSDPTAGASDTQYF. The CDR3 coding sequence is TGTGCCAGCAGTGACCCCACTGCGGGGGCATCAGATACGCAGTATTTT.